These 4 T cell receptor beta chains share one sample of origin, sequenced in a study of OX40 agonist ivuxolimab in advanced cancers. Sequencing used immunoSEQ multiplex PCR; TCRdb keeps in-frame clones, though not all of them. The profile shows approximately 59,000 clones, approximately 75% of them singletons. Material: CD4+ or CD8+ T cells sorted from blood, obtained in a trial of the OX40 agonist ivuxolimab. The receptors come from an adult with an advanced solid tumor such as melanoma, head and neck, liver or kidney cancer.

This clone was seen only a few times. This same CDR3 is encoded by further DNA sequences in the sample. The rearrangement joins TRBV5-1 to TRBJ2-5; the D gene is possibly TRBD2 (5 bases). This CDR3 is 13 amino acids long. Germline V gene data show CDR1 as SGHRS and CDR2 as YFSETQ. Deletions cut 4 bases from V and 7 bases from J, with 14 bases between. CDR3 amino acids: CASSPVRGGTQYF. The CDR3 DNA sequence: TGCGCCAGCAGCCCAGTTAGAGGAGGGACCCAGTACTTC.

V and J are TRBV7-9 and TRBJ2-7; 9 bases map to TRBD2. The trim removed 4 bases at V and 4 bases at J, leaving 11 bases unmatched. Looked up from germline, CDR1 is SEHNR and CDR2 is FQNEAQ (reference sequence). The CDR3 covers 16 residues. The CDR3, as DNA: TGTGCCAGCAGCTACCTTAGTAGCGGGGGACATTACGAGCAGTACTTC. Its translation: CASSYLSSGGHYEQYF.

The rearrangement joins TRBV9 to TRBJ1-4; 7 bases are shared with TRBD1. The J segment lost 6 bases and the V segment lost 3 bases, leaving 8 bases of the junction unmatched. Germline V gene sequence: CDR1 SGDLS, CDR2 YYNGEE. The CDR3 has 15 amino acids. The CDR3 nucleotides are TGTGCCAGCAGCGGGGACAGTCTAGCGCATGAAAAACTGTTTTTT. Protein sequence: CASSGDSLAHEKLFF.

The chain carries TRBV19 and TRBJ1-5, with a possible D match to TRBD1 (5 bases). The V end lost 5 bases, the J end lost 0 bases, and 14 bases lay between the germline ends. This CDR3 region has 16 residues. The germline V gene has CDR1 LNHDA and CDR2 SQIVND (reference sequence). Here the CDR3 reads CASSSSTVYSNQPQHF. Written as DNA, the CDR3 is TGTGCCAGTAGTTCGTCGACAGTGTATAGCAATCAGCCCCAGCATTTT.